This is a list of T cell receptor beta chains from one sample in a study of shared clonotypes between healthy human individuals. Generated by immunoSEQ multiplex PCR, the TCRdb table keeps only in-frame clones and is missing some. Here the sample spans some 600,000 clones, about 96% being singletons. Sequencing was done on a sample of naive CD8+ T cells sorted from blood. Receptors were obtained from a woman under 40 in good health. Each CDR3 is given without its conserved first and last residue.

TRBJ2-1	TRBV7-8	ASSLERLAGGLGEQF
TRBJ2-1	TRBV7-8	ASRLTTTTFYNEQF
TRBJ2-7	TRBV5-6	ASSLDLTGGYEQY
TRBJ2-5	TRBV5-4	ASSLALTSGNQETQY
TRBJ2-1	TRBV7-9	ASSLGGRKNEQF
TRBJ1-2	TRBV28	ASSPWTGGGYT
TRBJ1-5	TRBV7-9	ASSAPGEGATPYQPQH
TRBJ2-7	TRBV27	ASSLIGPSYEQY
TRBJ2-3	TRBV7-9	ASSSPGTSGGVTDTQY
TRBJ2-5	TRBV5-6	ASSLGVSNQETQY
TRBJ2-3	TRBV28	ASSPPGTLYPTDTQY
TRBJ1-1	TRBV27	ASSLHMGNTEAF
TRBJ1-1	TRBV27	ATVGGYTEAF
TRBJ1-1	TRBV27	ASSYGDTEAF
TRBJ2-4	TRBV19	ASTAYPQEGIVRAKNIQY
TRBJ1-1	TRBV28	ASSDGPNTEAF